Below are 8 T cell receptor beta chains sequenced from a single sample in a study of blood T cell repertoires in COVID-19. Data came from immunoSEQ multiplex PCR; TCRdb stores just in-frame clones and leaves some out. The table shows a few hundred thousand clones, with roughly nine tenths occurring only once. The material sequenced was peripheral blood. All receptors derive from a woman aged 50 to 60 with acute or convalescent COVID-19.

The gene calls are TRBV10-3 and TRBJ2-7; weak D call: TRBD2 (5 bases). The germline gives CDR1 ENHRY, CDR2 SYGVKD. This CDR3 contains 12 residues. The ends were cut back, 11 bases at V and 2 bases at J, with 13 bases in the middle. CDR3 amino acids: CALRERTYEQYF. The DNA for the CDR3 is TGTGCCCTACGCGAGCGGACCTACGAGCAGTACTTC.

The chain has TRBV19 and TRBJ1-3; perhaps TRBD1 as D (5 bases). The V end lost 4 bases, the J end lost 0 bases, and 16 bases lay between the germline ends. The CDR3 spans 17 residues. Germline assignment: CDR1 LNHDA and CDR2 SQIVND (reference sequence). CDR3 amino acids: CASSSGGDMYSGNTIYF. The DNA of the CDR3 is TGTGCCAGTAGTAGCGGGGGAGATATGTACTCTGGAAACACCATATATTTT.

This sequence joins TRBV7-8 and TRBJ2-3; possible D gene TRBD1, 6 bases. Germline lookup yields CDR1 SGHVS and CDR2 FQNEAQ. The CDR3 extends over 16 amino acids. V was trimmed by 1 base and J by 5 bases, leaving 16 bases between them. The DNA of the CDR3 is TGTGCCAGCAGCTTAGGTGGGGCAGGGGCGGGAGATACGCAGTATTTT. Protein product: CASSLGGAGAGDTQYF. Based on the CDR3 plus reference TRBV7-8 and TRBJ2-3, the full variable domain is GAGVSQSPRYKVAKRGQDVALRCDPISGHVSLFWYQQALGQGPEFLTYFQNEAQLDKSGLPSDRFFAERPEGSVSTLKIQRTQQEDSAVYLCASSLGGAGAGDTQYFGPGTRLTVL.

This chain uses TRBV24-1 with TRBJ1-6, with D possibly TRBD1 on 6 matching bases. Germline V CDR1 and CDR2: KGHDR, SFDVKD. Trimming left V 4 bases short and J 5 bases short, with 8 bases between. This CDR3 has 14 amino acids. CDR3 residues: CATSDNRDNSPLHF. The DNA of the CDR3 is TGTGCCACCAGTGACAACAGGGATAATTCACCCCTCCACTTT.

The chain couples TRBV6-2 or TRBV6-3 to TRBJ2-7; 11 bases line up with TRBD2. V shed 6 bases and J 7 bases; nucleotides not matched to a gene: 11. CDR3 length equals 15 residues. CDR1 is MNHEY and CDR2 is SVGEGT in the germline V gene. CDR3 in DNA: TGTGCCAGCAGCTATCGGACTAGCGGGCCTCTTGAGCAGTACTTC. Protein sequence: CASSYRTSGPLEQYF.

The chain couples TRBV2 to TRBJ2-1; D is unresolved. The V gene's germline CDR1 is SNHLY and CDR2 FYNNEI. This CDR3 contains 12 residues. The V gene lost 5 bases and the J gene lost 8 bases, with 10 bases spanning the gap. CDR3 region: CASSLVEDEQFF. The CDR3 DNA follows: TGTGCCAGCAGTTTGGTTGAGGATGAGCAGTTCTTC.

The gene calls are TRBV9 and TRBJ1-1; no firm D call. Germline CDR1 is SGDLS and CDR2 is YYNGEE. V shed 0 bases and J shed 1 base, with 10 bases lying between them. This CDR3 is built from 15 residues. The DNA for the CDR3 is TGTGCCAGCAGCGTAGATGGAGGGCGGAACACTGAAGCTTTCTTT. This codes for CASSVDGGRNTEAFF.

The rearrangement joins TRBV5-1 to TRBJ2-3; maybe TRBD1 (5 bases). The CDR3 is 13 amino acids. V was clipped by 2 bases and J by 5 bases, with 9 bases between them. CDR1 is SGHRS and CDR2 is YFSETQ in the germline V gene. The CDR3 DNA reads TGCGCCAGCAGCTTAGGGGTTCAAGATACGCAGTATTTT. This translates into CASSLGVQDTQYF.